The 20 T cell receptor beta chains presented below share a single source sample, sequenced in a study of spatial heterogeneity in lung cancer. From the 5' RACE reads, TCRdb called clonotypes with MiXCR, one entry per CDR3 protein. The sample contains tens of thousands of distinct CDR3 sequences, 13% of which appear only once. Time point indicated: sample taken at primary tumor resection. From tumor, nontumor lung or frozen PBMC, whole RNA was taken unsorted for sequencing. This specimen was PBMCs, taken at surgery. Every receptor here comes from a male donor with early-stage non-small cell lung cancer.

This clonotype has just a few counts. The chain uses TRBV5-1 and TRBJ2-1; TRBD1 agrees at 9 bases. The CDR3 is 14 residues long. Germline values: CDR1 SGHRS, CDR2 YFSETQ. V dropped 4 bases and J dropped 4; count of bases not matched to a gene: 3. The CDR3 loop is CASSPGQGYNEQFF. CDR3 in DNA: TGCGCCAGCAGCCCGGGACAGGGATACAATGAGCAGTTCTTC.

The CDR3 DNA reads as TGCAGTGCTAGAGATCAGCGCGGAGAGACCACCTACGAGCAGTACTTC. This encodes CSARDQRGETTYEQYF. The chain is built from TRBV20-1 and TRBJ2-7; D is undetermined. CDR3 size: 16 residues. Per the germline V gene, CDR1 is DFQATT and CDR2 is SNEGSKA (reference sequence). Trimming stripped 0 bases from V and 2 bases from J, with 17 bases between.

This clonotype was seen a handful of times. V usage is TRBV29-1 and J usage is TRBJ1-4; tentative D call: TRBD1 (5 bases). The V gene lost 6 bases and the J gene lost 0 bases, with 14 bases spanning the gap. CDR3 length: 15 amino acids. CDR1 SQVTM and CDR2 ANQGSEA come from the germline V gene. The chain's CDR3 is CSVAPDSTTNEKLFF. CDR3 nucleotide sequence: TGCAGCGTCGCGCCCGACAGTACAACTAATGAAAAACTGTTTTTT.

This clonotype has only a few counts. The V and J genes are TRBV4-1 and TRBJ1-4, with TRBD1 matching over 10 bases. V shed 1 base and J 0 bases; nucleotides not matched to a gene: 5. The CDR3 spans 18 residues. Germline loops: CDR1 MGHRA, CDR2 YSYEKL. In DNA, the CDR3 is TGCGCCAGCAGCCAAGCGGGACAGGGGTTTTCAACTAATGAAAAACTGTTTTTT. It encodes CASSQAGQGFSTNEKLFF.

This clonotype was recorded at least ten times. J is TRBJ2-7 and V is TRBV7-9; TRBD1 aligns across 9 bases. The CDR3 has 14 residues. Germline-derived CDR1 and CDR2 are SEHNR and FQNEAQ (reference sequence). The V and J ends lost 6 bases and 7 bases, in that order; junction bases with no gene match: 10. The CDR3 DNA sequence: TGTGCCAGCAGTCCTAAGGACAGGGGCCTTGAGCAGTACTTC. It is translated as CASSPKDRGLEQYF. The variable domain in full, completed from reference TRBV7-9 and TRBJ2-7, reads DTGVSQNPRHKITKRGQNVTFRCDPISEHNRLYWYRQTLGQGPEFLTYFQNEAQLEKSRLLSDRFSAERPKGSFSTLEIQRTEQGDSAMYLCASSPKDRGLEQYFGPGTRLTVT.

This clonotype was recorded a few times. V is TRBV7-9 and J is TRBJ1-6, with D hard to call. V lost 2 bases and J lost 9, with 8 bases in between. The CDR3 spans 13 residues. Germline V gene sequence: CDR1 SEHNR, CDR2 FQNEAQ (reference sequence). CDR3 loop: CASSLNVGSPLHF. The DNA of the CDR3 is TGTGCCAGCAGCTTAAACGTGGGTTCACCCCTCCACTTT.

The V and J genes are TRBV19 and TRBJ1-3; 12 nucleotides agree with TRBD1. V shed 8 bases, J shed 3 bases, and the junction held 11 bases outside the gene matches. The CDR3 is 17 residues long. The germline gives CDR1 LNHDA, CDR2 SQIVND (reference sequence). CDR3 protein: CASGLLGTGGSGNTIYF. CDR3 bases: TGTGCCAGTGGCCTCTTGGGGACAGGGGGCAGTGGAAACACCATATATTTT.

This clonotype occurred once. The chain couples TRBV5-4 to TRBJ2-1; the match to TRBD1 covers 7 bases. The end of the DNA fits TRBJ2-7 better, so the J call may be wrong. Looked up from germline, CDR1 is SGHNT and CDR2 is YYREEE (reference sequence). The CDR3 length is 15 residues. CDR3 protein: CASSYTGVPYNEQYF. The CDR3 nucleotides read TGTGCCAGCAGTTACACAGGGGTCCCCTACAATGAGCAGTACTTC.

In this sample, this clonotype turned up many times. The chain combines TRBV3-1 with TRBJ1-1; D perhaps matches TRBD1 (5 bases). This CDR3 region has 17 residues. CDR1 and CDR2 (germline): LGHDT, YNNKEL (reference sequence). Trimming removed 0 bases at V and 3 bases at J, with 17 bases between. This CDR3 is CASSQDPAYRMDTEAFF. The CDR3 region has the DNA TGTGCCAGCAGCCAAGATCCGGCCTACAGGATGGACACTGAAGCTTTCTTT.

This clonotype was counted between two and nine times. The CDR3 sequence: CASSLGQHNQPQHF. The CDR3 nucleotides are TGTGCCAGCAGTTTAGGACAACACAATCAGCCCCAGCATTTT. This chain uses TRBV27 with TRBJ1-5; maybe TRBD1 (5 bases). In germline, CDR1 is MNHEY, CDR2 SMNVEV (reference sequence). V was trimmed by 2 bases and J by 3 bases, leaving 8 bases between them. The CDR3 is made up of 14 amino acids.

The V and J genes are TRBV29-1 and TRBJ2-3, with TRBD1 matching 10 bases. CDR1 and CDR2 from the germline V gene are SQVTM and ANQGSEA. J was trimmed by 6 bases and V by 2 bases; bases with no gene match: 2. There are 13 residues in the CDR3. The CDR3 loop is CSVETTGGDTQYF. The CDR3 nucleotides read TGCAGCGTTGAAACGACAGGGGGCGATACGCAGTATTTT.

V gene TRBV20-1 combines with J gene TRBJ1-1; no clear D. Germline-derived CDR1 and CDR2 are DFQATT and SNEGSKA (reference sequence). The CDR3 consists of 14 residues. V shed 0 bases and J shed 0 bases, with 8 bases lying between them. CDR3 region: CSARDPSLNTEAFF. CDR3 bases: TGCAGTGCTAGAGACCCCTCCTTGAACACTGAAGCTTTCTTT.

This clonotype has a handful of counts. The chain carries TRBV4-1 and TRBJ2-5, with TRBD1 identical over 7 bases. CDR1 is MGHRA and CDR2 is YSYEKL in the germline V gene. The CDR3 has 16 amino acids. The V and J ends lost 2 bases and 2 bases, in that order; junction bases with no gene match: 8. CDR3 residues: CASSQHTTGKQETQYF. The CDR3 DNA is TGCGCCAGCAGCCAACACACGACAGGGAAGCAAGAGACCCAGTACTTC.

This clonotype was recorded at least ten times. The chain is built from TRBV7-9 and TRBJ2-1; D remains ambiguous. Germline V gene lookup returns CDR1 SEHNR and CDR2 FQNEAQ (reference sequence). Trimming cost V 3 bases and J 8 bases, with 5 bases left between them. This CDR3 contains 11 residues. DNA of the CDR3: TGTGCCAGCAGCTTGGAGTATGAGCAGTTCTTC. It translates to CASSLEYEQFF.

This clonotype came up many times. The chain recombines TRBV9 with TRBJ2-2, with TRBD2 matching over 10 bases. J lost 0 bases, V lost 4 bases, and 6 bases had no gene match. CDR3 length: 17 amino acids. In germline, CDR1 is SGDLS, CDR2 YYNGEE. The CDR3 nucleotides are TGTGCCAGCAGCAGGACTAGCGGTTCCGCGAACACCGGGGAGCTGTTTTTT. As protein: CASSRTSGSANTGELFF.

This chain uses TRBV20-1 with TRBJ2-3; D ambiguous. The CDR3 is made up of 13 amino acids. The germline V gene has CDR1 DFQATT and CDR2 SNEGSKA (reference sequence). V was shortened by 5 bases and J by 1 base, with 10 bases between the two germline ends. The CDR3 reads CSAGTVRTDTQYF. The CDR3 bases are TGCAGTGCTGGAACGGTTCGCACAGATACGCAGTATTTT.

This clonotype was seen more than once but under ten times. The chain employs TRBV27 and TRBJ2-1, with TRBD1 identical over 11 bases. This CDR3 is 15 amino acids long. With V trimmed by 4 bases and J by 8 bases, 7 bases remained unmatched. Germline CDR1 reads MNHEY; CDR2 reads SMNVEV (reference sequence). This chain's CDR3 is CASSWDRGKGDEQFF. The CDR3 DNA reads TGTGCCAGCAGTTGGGACAGGGGGAAAGGTGATGAGCAGTTCTTC.

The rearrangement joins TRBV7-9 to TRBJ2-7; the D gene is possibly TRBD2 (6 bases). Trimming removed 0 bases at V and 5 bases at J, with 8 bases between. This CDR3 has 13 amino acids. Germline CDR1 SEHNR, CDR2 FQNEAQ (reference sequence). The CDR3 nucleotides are TGTGCCAGCAGCTTAGCGAGGAGGGACGAGCAGTACTTC. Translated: CASSLARRDEQYF.

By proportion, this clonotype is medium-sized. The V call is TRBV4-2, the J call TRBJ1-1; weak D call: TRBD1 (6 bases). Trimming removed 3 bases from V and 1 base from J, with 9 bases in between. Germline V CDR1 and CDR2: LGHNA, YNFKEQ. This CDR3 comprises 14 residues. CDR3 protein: CASSQGRGNTEAFF. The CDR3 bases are TGTGCCAGCAGCCAGGGCAGGGGGAACACTGAAGCTTTCTTT.

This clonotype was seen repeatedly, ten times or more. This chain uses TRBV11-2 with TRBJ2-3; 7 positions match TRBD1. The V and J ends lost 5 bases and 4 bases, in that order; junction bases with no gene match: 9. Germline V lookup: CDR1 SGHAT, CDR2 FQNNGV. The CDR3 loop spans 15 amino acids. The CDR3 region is CASSGPTGWADTQYF. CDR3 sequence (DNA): TGTGCCAGCAGCGGGCCGACAGGGTGGGCAGATACGCAGTATTTT.